These 16 T cell receptor beta chains were sequenced from one sample in a study of T cell repertoires in cytomegalovirus infection. The antigens for these receptors are not known. TCRdb re-analysed the reads in MiXCR, keeping a single row per CDR3 protein. The data hold about 700,000 distinct CDR3 sequences, with around a third observed a single time. The sequencing here drew on cultured PBMCs, taken from culture after CMV antigen stimulation. The receptors shown here come from a human donor in good health (CMV status not recorded). Some clones in this sample may be carry-over from other donors' samples.

This chain uses TRBV7-8 with TRBJ2-5; D call uncertain. Germline-derived CDR1 and CDR2 are SGHVS and FQNEAQ. The CDR3 has 14 residues. V lost 3 bases and J lost 9, with 17 bases in between. The CDR3 sequence is CASSFPMPGGAQYF. The CDR3 DNA sequence: TGTGCCAGCAGCTTTCCGATGCCGGGCGGCGCCCAGTACTTC.

The V call is TRBV4-2, the J call TRBJ2-1; TRBD2 might be the D (5 bases). The CDR3 has 12 amino acids. The ends were cut back, 6 bases at V and 6 bases at J, with 9 bases in the middle. Germline lookup yields CDR1 LGHNA and CDR2 YNFKEQ. The CDR3 DNA sequence: TGTGCCAGCAGTCAGACTATCAATGAGCAGTTCTTC. It is translated as CASSQTINEQFF.

This clonotype has only a few counts. The chain couples TRBV7-2 to TRBJ2-3, with D unclear. There are 14 residues in the CDR3. Germline V gives CDR1 SGHTA, CDR2 FQGNSA. V gave up 3 bases and J gave up 4 bases, with 11 bases separating them. CDR3 sequence (DNA): TGTGCCAGCAGCTTCGGAACAGTCGCAGATACGCAGTATTTT. Protein sequence: CASSFGTVADTQYF.

This clonotype has ten or more counts. The CDR3 DNA follows: TGTGCCAGCAGCTTAGTAGGGGCGGCAGCTTTCTTT. Amino acids: CASSLVGAAAFF. J is TRBJ1-1 and V is TRBV7-2; TRBD1 is a possible D gene (5 bases). V dropped 1 base and J dropped 10 bases, with 10 bases sitting between them. The CDR3 is 12 residues long. Germline CDR1 reads SGHTA; CDR2 reads FQGNSA.

This clonotype has more than one count but fewer than ten. The V call is TRBV11-2, the J call TRBJ2-3; TRBD2 matches 10 bases. Germline V gene data show CDR1 as SGHAT and CDR2 as FQNNGV. The CDR3 extends over 13 amino acids. V shed 0 bases, J shed 13 bases, and the junction held 4 bases outside the gene matches. The CDR3 protein is CASSLDPGLAEYF. The CDR3, as DNA: TGTGCCAGCAGCTTAGATCCCGGACTAGCGGAGTATTTT.

In its sample, this clonotype was seen a few times. The genes are TRBV15 and TRBJ1-5; D perhaps matches TRBD1 (6 bases). Trimming pared 1 base from V and 7 bases from J, leaving 17 bases between. CDR1 is LNHNV and CDR2 is YYDKDF in the germline V gene (reference sequence). The CDR3 covers 16 residues. CDR3 coding DNA: TGTGCCACCAGCAGAGTACTGACCGGCCAGGGGCAGCCCCAGCATTTT. It translates to CATSRVLTGQGQPQHF.

This clonotype was seen ten or more times. The V call is TRBV7-2, the J call TRBJ2-1; D unclear. The CDR3 is 14 residues long. Between the trimmed V and J ends, which lost 4 bases and 3 bases, there was a span of 10 bases. Germline V gives CDR1 SGHTA, CDR2 FQGNSA. CDR3 coding DNA: TGTGCCAGCAGCTACGGCTACATCTACAATGAGCAGTTCTTC. Its translation is CASSYGYIYNEQFF.

Notes on this clonotype: Germline and junction disagree at one end, which may indicate a read error. The chain recombines TRBV6-8 with TRBJ2-5, with TRBD2 as a possible D gene (6 bases). CDR3 length: 13 amino acids. Germline assignment: CDR1 MNHGY and CDR2 SAAAGT. DNA of the CDR3: TGTGCCAGCAGTTACAGGGTCGGCGGGACCCTTCAGTTC. Protein sequence: CASSYRVGGTLQF.

This chain connects TRBV4-1 to TRBJ1-4; D gene unclear. CDR1 is MGHRA and CDR2 is YSYEKL in the germline V gene. This CDR3 is 13 amino acids long. Trimming took 3 bases from V and 7 from J, leaving 9 bases between them. CDR3 in amino acids: CASSQPRSEKLFF. CDR3 in DNA: TGCGCCAGCAGCCAGCCAAGGAGTGAAAAACTGTTTTTT.

Worth noting for this clonotype: Just one base apart from a much larger clone, this may be a read error. V usage is TRBV7-6 and J usage is TRBJ2-2; D is unclear. This CDR3 has 11 amino acids. The germline CDR1 and CDR2 sequences are SGHVS and FNYEAQ. The ends were cut back, 5 bases at V and 6 bases at J, with 4 bases in the middle. The CDR3, as DNA: TGTGCCAGCAGCAAACCCGGGGAGCTGTTTTTT. Its protein is CASSKPGELFF.

CDR3 region: CATSRDFQESYEQYF. For the CDR3, the DNA is TGTGCCACCAGCAGAGATTTTCAAGAGTCCTACGAGCAGTACTTC. V gene TRBV15 combines with J gene TRBJ2-7; D unresolved. CDR3 length: 15 residues. The V end lost 0 bases, the J end lost 1 base, and 10 bases lay between the germline ends. Germline assignment: CDR1 LNHNV and CDR2 YYDKDF (reference sequence).

This clonotype was seen a handful of times. This chain uses TRBV10-3 with TRBJ2-7; no clear D. V shed 4 bases and J shed 4 bases, with 8 bases lying between them. The CDR3 spans 12 residues. CDR1 and CDR2 (germline): ENHRY, SYGVKD. The CDR3 DNA reads as TGTGCCATCAGTGCCCTGAGTTACGAGCAGTACTTC. Residues: CAISALSYEQYF.

This clonotype has just a few counts. This rearrangement joins TRBV12-3 or TRBV12-4 to TRBJ1-1; D is unresolved. The germline V and J ends were trimmed by 5 bases and 6 bases, with 13 bases remaining between them. The CDR3 is 13 amino acids. CDR3: CASSTRFAPEAFF. CDR3 DNA sequence: TGTGCCAGCAGTACTAGGTTTGCCCCTGAAGCTTTCTTT.

The J gene is TRBJ2-7, the V gene TRBV7-8, with TRBD1 matching 9 bases. Germline V CDR1 and CDR2: SGHVS, FQNEAQ. V lost 5 bases, J lost 9 bases, and 17 bases stayed unmatched. The CDR3 covers 16 residues. The CDR3 DNA sequence: TGTGCCAGCAGCCGACCCCCGGGACAGGGCTATAGGGCGCAGTACTTC. It is translated as CASSRPPGQGYRAQYF.

The chain couples TRBV6-5 to TRBJ2-7, with a weak D call TRBD2 (6 bases). The germline gives CDR1 MNHEY, CDR2 SVGAGI. V lost 5 bases to trimming and J lost 0 bases, with 11 bases between them. The CDR3 is 14 amino acids. The CDR3 DNA reads TGTGCCAGCAGTAGGGACTCTGGCTCCTACGAGCAGTACTTC. It encodes CASSRDSGSYEQYF.

The chain couples TRBV6-2 or TRBV6-3 to TRBJ2-7, with D tentatively TRBD2 (6 bases). The CDR3 spans 13 residues. The germline CDR1 and CDR2 sequences are MNHEY and SVGEGT. V lost 5 bases to trimming and J lost 4 bases, with 12 bases between them. The CDR3 nucleotides are TGTGCCAGCAGTGATCGGACTATATACGAGCAGTACTTC. It codes for CASSDRTIYEQYF.